This is a list of T cell receptor beta chains from one sample in a study of HIV-infected children after antiretroviral therapy interruption. Using its own MiXCR run on the 3' RACE reads, TCRdb lists one record per CDR3 protein. The table has just over 4,000 distinct CDR3 sequences, more than 4% seen once. The source material was CD45RO+ CD8+ T cells from PBMCs, pooled from several time points, sampled from a donor given antiretroviral therapy, either interrupted or continuous. The receptors shown here come from a pool of human donors with HIV. Each CDR3 is given with its conserved first and last residue. The D gene is left open where the match is weak. Clone size is stated in some rows and not others, as once, few, many or a class when expanded.

few	TRBV19	TRBJ1-3	NA	CASSTGRGAISGNTIYF	TGTGCCAGTAGTACGGGTAGAGGAGCAATCTCTGGAAACACCATATATTTT
many	TRBV7-9	TRBJ1-2	NA	CASSLVSGEGNGYTF	TGTGCCAGCAGCTTAGTTTCAGGGGAAGGCAATGGCTACACCTTC
NA	TRBV7-2	TRBJ2-3	TRBD2	CASSLDGGGTDTQYF	TGTGCCAGCAGCTTAGATGGGGGGGGCACAGATACGCAGTATTTT
medium-sized	TRBV14	TRBJ1-2	NA	CASPFRAPLKANYGYTF	TGTGCCAGCCCCTTCAGGGCCCCACTTAAAGCTAACTATGGCTACACCTTC
medium-sized	TRBV9	TRBJ1-2	NA	CASSGNPSTNYGYTF	TGTGCCAGCAGCGGCAACCCCAGTACTAACTATGGCTACACCTTC
many	TRBV29-1	TRBJ1-2	NA	CSVWNSIYGYTF	TGCAGCGTCTGGAACAGTATTTATGGCTACACCTTC
medium-sized	TRBV7-2	TRBJ1-2	NA	CASSFGQSYGYTF	TGTGCCAGCAGCTTCGGACAGTCATATGGCTACACCTTC
once	TRBV20-1	TRBJ2-1	NA	CSANSGYNEQFF	TGCAGTGCAAATTCGGGCTACAATGAGCAGTTCTTC
many	TRBV9	TRBJ1-2	NA	CASSASVRRGSYGYTF	TGTGCCAGCAGCGCAAGCGTCAGAAGGGGATCCTATGGCTACACCTTC
many	TRBV13	TRBJ2-1	TRBD2	CASSPGLAGSYNEQFF	TGTGCCAGCAGCCCGGGACTAGCGGGGTCCTACAATGAGCAGTTCTTC
many	TRBV7-3	TRBJ2-3	TRBD2	CASSMGLVDTQYF	TGTGCCAGCAGCATGGGACTAGTGGATACGCAGTATTTT
many	TRBV6-2/TRBV6-3	TRBJ1-1	NA	CASSLGRYGTEAFF	TGTGCCAGCAGCTTAGGTCGGTATGGCACTGAAGCTTTCTTT
many	TRBV20-1	TRBJ1-4	NA	CSARSGTGYNEKLFF	TGCAGTGCTAGATCCGGGACCGGTTATAATGAAAAACTGTTTTTT
many	TRBV27	TRBJ2-1	NA	CASRPRYNEQFF	TGTGCCAGCAGGCCCCGATACAATGAGCAGTTCTTC
many	TRBV6-4	TRBJ2-3	TRBD2	CASSTSGSTDTQYF	TGTGCCAGCAGTACTAGCGGGAGCACAGATACGCAGTATTTT
medium-sized	TRBV7-9	TRBJ2-5	NA	CASSPVRGQETQYF	TGTGCCAGCAGCCCCGTCAGGGGTCAAGAGACCCAGTACTTC
medium-sized	TRBV28	TRBJ2-3	TRBD2	CASSLPSTSGSADTQYF	TGTGCCAGCAGTTTACCCTCGACTAGCGGGAGCGCAGATACGCAGTATTTT
many	TRBV25-1	TRBJ1-1	NA	CASSPMGRTEAFF	TGTGCCAGCAGTCCAATGGGTAGGACTGAAGCTTTCTTT
medium-sized	TRBV6-5	TRBJ1-4	NA	CASSYSATNEKLFF	TGTGCCAGCAGTTACAGTGCAACTAATGAAAAACTGTTTTTT
medium-sized	TRBV7-9	TRBJ2-3	NA	CASSLALARGTDTQYF	TGTGCCAGCAGCTTAGCACTAGCTAGAGGCACAGATACGCAGTATTTT
medium-sized	TRBV2	TRBJ2-3	TRBD1	CATWAVAVEQGAKDTQYF	TGTGCCACCTGGGCGGTAGCGGTTGAGCAGGGGGCGAAAGATACGCAGTATTTT
many	TRBV4-1	TRBJ2-5	TRBD2	CASSQSGGIQETQYF	TGCGCCAGCAGCCAGAGCGGGGGAATCCAAGAGACCCAGTACTTC
many	TRBV12-3/TRBV12-4	TRBJ2-3	NA	CASSLGGRGTDTQYF	TGTGCCAGCAGTTTAGGCGGCAGAGGCACAGATACGCAGTATTTT
medium-sized	TRBV20-1	TRBJ2-1	TRBD1	CSARDLRTGEALEQFF	TGCAGTGCTAGAGATTTGCGGACAGGGGAGGCGCTTGAGCAGTTCTTC
many	TRBV25-1	TRBJ2-2	NA	CASSGYRSPDTGELFF	TGTGCCAGCAGTGGGTACAGGTCGCCGGACACCGGGGAGCTGTTTTTT
NA	TRBV12-3/TRBV12-4	TRBJ1-1	TRBD1	CANSQGTYTEAFF	TGTGCCAATTCACAGGGGACTTACACTGAAGCTTTCTTT
medium-sized	TRBV13	TRBJ2-7	NA	CASSLGGGGSSSYEQYF	TGTGCCAGCAGCTTAGGAGGCGGGGGCTCTAGCTCCTACGAGCAGTACTTC
medium-sized	TRBV12-3/TRBV12-4	TRBJ2-7	NA	CASRGPEEPYEQYF	TGTGCCAGCAGAGGACCCGAAGAGCCCTACGAGCAGTACTTC
medium-sized	TRBV20-1	TRBJ2-2	TRBD2	CSAPTDLAGGDTGELFF	TGCAGTGCGCCCACGGACCTAGCGGGAGGGGACACCGGGGAGCTGTTTTTT
many	TRBV5-4	TRBJ1-1	NA	CASSLGTTNTEAFF	TGTGCCAGCAGCTTGGGTACTACGAACACTGAAGCTTTCTTT
many	TRBV29-1	TRBJ2-5	NA	CSVEYKGRAQETQYF	TGCAGCGTTGAGTATAAGGGCCGGGCACAAGAGACCCAGTACTTC
many	TRBV19	TRBJ1-4	NA	CASRTEATNEKLFF	TGTGCCAGTAGGACGGAAGCAACTAATGAAAAACTGTTTTTT
few	TRBV4-1	TRBJ2-3	NA	CASSQENAGTDTQYF	TGCGCCAGCAGCCAAGAGAATGCCGGCACAGATACGCAGTATTTT
NA	TRBV10-2	TRBJ2-5	NA	CASSESGTSQETQYF	TGCGCCAGCAGTGAGTCCGGGACATCACAAGAGACCCAGTACTTC
medium-sized	TRBV28	TRBJ1-6	NA	CASSLGTPDNSPLHF	TGTGCCAGCAGTCTCGGGACACCAGATAATTCACCCCTCCACTTT
medium-sized	TRBV12-5	TRBJ2-6	NA	CASGLTDPSGANVLTF	TGTGCTAGTGGTTTGACCGATCCCTCTGGGGCCAACGTCCTGACTTTC
many	TRBV30	TRBJ2-6	NA	CAWSAGTSGANVLTF	TGTGCCTGGAGTGCAGGGACCTCTGGGGCCAACGTCCTGACTTTC
many	TRBV28	TRBJ2-2	NA	CASSLSRPANTGELFF	TGTGCCAGCAGTTTATCCAGACCTGCGAACACCGGGGAGCTGTTTTTT
many	TRBV29-1	TRBJ1-1	NA	CSVGSVTEAFF	TGCAGCGTTGGTTCGGTCACTGAAGCTTTCTTT
medium-sized	TRBV20-1	TRBJ2-1	TRBD1	CSARQGDNEQFF	TGCAGTGCTAGACAGGGGGACAATGAGCAGTTCTTC
NA	TRBV5-6	TRBJ2-3	NA	CASAYGWGQADTQYF	TGTGCCAGCGCCTACGGGTGGGGGCAGGCAGATACGCAGTATTTT
many	TRBV18	TRBJ1-6	TRBD1	CASSPDRGFSPLHF	TGTGCCAGCTCACCGGACAGGGGGTTTTCACCCCTCCACTTT
medium-sized	TRBV2	TRBJ2-3	TRBD2	CASRDLAGGAADTQYF	TGTGCCAGCAGGGATCTAGCGGGAGGGGCAGCAGATACGCAGTATTTT
many	TRBV5-1	TRBJ1-6	NA	CASSLDGVSSYNSPLHF	TGCGCCAGCAGCCTAGACGGAGTCAGCTCCTATAATTCACCCCTCCACTTT
medium-sized	TRBV7-8	TRBJ2-1	TRBD2	CASSASTSAYNEQFF	TGTGCCAGCAGCGCGTCGACTAGCGCCTACAATGAGCAGTTCTTC
many	TRBV27	TRBJ2-7	NA	CASSLWDRLTYEQYF	TGTGCCAGCAGTTTATGGGACCGATTGACCTACGAGCAGTACTTC
NA	TRBV4-1	TRBJ1-1	TRBD1	CASSLTGTEDFWPEAFF	TGCGCCAGCAGCCTTACCGGGACAGAGGATTTTTGGCCTGAAGCTTTCTTT
large	TRBV7-9	TRBJ2-7	TRBD1	CASSPGTGGEAYEQYF	TGTGCCAGCAGCCCCGGGACAGGGGGCGAGGCCTACGAGCAGTACTTC
many	TRBV20-1	TRBJ2-7	NA	CSARDLEAGESYEQYF	TGCAGTGCTAGAGATCTTGAAGCGGGTGAATCCTACGAGCAGTACTTC